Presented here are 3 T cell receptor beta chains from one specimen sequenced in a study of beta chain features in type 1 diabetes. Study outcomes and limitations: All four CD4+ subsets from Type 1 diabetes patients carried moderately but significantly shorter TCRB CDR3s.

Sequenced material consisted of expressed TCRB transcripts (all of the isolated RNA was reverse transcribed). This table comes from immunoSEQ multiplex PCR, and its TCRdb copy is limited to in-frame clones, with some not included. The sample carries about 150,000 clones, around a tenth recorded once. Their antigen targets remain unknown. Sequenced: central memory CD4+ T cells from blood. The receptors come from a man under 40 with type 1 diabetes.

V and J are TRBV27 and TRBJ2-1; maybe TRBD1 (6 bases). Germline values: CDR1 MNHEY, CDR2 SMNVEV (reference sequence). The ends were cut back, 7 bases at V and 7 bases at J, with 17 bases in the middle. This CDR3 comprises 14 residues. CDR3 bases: TGTGCCAGCACCCGACCAGGGGACGGGAATGAGCAGTTCTTC. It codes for CASTRPGDGNEQFF.

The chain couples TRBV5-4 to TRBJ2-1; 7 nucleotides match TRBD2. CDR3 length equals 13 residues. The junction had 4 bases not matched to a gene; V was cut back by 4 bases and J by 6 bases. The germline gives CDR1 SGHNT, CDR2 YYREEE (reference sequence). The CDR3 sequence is CASSPGRANEQFF. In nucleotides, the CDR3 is TGTGCCAGCAGCCCGGGGAGGGCCAATGAGCAGTTCTTC. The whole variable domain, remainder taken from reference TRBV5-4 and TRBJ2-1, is ETGVTQSPTHLIKTRGQQVTLRCSSQSGHNTVSWYQQALGQGPQFIFQYYREEENGRGNFPPRFSGLQFPNYSSELNVNALELDDSALYLCASSPGRANEQFFGPGTRLTVL.

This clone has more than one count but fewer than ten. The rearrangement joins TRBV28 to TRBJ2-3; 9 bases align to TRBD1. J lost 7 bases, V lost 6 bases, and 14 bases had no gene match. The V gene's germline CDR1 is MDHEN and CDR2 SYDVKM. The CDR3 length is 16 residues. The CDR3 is CASSVPGQGDQNTQYF. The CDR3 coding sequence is TGTGCCAGCAGCGTCCCGGGACAGGGTGACCAGAATACGCAGTATTTT.